A selection of T cell receptor beta chains follows, all from one sample in a study of blood T cells in healthy people across ages. TCRdb re-analysed the 5' RACE reads in MiXCR, keeping a single row per CDR3 protein. The table shows about 1.6 million distinct CDR3 sequences, with around 36% occurring only once. The specimen sequenced was blood. The receptors shown here come from a woman aged 30 to 39 in good health. Each CDR3 is given without its conserved first and last residue. Each record gives: J gene, V gene, CDR3 protein.

TRBJ2-6 TRBV18 ASSLSDHGEEAGANVLT
TRBJ1-1 TRBV6-2/TRBV6-3 ASSSAGQVTEAF
TRBJ1-2 TRBV20-1 SARSESANYGYT
TRBJ2-5 TRBV6-6 ASSYQGRGETQY
TRBJ2-5 TRBV20-1 SAPPSDARWGETQY
TRBJ2-1 TRBV13 ASEVRGSYNEQF
TRBJ2-3 TRBV5-1 ASSPKDILTDTQY
TRBJ2-1 TRBV5-1 ASSLGSGGLNEQF
TRBJ2-5 TRBV7-2 ASSSGGAAEAQY
TRBJ2-1 TRBV20-1 SARELSSYNEQF
TRBJ2-5 TRBV5-5 ASSLLTEQETQY
TRBJ2-5 TRBV5-1 ASSLGLAGGGETQY
TRBJ2-1 TRBV20-1 SARGDWSSYNEQF
TRBJ1-6 TRBV27 ASSISGGWDSPLH
. TRBV6-1 ASSDLGTGNSYEQY
TRBJ2-1 TRBV7-3 ASSLKLAGNNEQF
TRBJ1-1 TRBV4-2 ASSHGLWGAF
TRBJ2-1 TRBV29-1 SGRGSNYNEQF
TRBJ2-5 TRBV20-1 SAYGDSSTSYERY
TRBJ1-5 TRBV20-1 SASESNNQPQH
TRBJ2-7 TRBV20-1 SARERDRSSYEQY
TRBJ2-5 TRBV20-1 SARRATGEKHQETQY
TRBJ1-1 TRBV27 ASSLYLPGGITEAF
TRBJ1-5 TRBV4-2 ASSQDPGTGDQPQH
TRBJ2-7 TRBV4-1 ASSQDQTGGSYEQY
TRBJ2-3 TRBV20-1 STRDRRRGSTDTQY
. TRBV20-1 SANGQGNYEQY
TRBJ1-6 TRBV6-6 AIGLEYSYNSPLH
TRBJ2-1 TRBV6-7 ASSYRTSRQF
TRBJ2-7 TRBV3-1 ASSQEFPRREGIYEQY
TRBJ2-5 TRBV6-6 ASSYGRPGSETQY
TRBJ2-1 TRBV9 ASSQTWTGHGSNEQF
TRBJ2-7 TRBV7-2 ASSSQEASRY
TRBJ2-1 TRBV20-1 SARDMTGIRDEQF
TRBJ2-7 TRBV18 ASTGATYEQY
TRBJ2-3 TRBV6-2/TRBV6-3 ASSYRLGTQY
TRBJ1-5 TRBV6-2/TRBV6-3 ASSYEWDQPQH